This T cell receptor (beta chain) was recorded in a study of cytomegalovirus exposure and HLA in healthy donors. At the level of the study: Out of roughly 170 million T cells, an earlier analysis found roughly 110 million unique TCR beta sequences in total. From HLA-typed donors, an early data release held around 80 million unique TCRs.

The PCR ran on 60 Vbeta and 13 Jbeta primers. TCRdb's copy holds only in-frame clones and misses some; the assay was immunoSEQ multiplex PCR. The sample contains about 140,000 clones, around 80% of which appear only once. Comments on this clone: The antigen is unknown.

Trimming removed 0 bases from V and 7 bases from J, with 10 bases in between. CDR1 is KGHSH, CDR2 LQKENI, per germline. The CDR3 spans 15 residues. General study results and limits: TCR beta V- and J-gene trimming was later associated with a missense DCLRE1C variant.

The V and J genes are TRBV18 and TRBJ1-6, with D maybe TRBD1 (5 bases). The sequence derives from a man under 40 in good health and CMV-seropositive. The source material was PBMCs. The CDR3 nucleotides read TGTGCCAGCTCACCACCTGGGGGGTTCAATTCACCCCTCCACTTT. Translating it yields CASSPPGGFNSPLHF.